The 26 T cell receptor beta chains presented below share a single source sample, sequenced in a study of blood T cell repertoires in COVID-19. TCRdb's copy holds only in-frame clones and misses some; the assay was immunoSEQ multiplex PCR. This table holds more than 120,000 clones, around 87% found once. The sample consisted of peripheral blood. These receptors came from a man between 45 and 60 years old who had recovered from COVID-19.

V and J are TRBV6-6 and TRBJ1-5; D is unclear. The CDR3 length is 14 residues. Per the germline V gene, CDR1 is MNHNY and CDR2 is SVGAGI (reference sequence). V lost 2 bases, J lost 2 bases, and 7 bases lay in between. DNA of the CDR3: TGTGCCAGCAGTTACGGGCAAGGCAATCAGCCCCAGCATTTT. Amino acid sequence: CASSYGQGNQPQHF.

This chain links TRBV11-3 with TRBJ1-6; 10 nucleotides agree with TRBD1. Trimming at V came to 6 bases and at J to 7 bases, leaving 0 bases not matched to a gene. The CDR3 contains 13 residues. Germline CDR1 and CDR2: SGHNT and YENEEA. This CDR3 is CASRGQGNSPLHF. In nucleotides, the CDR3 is TGTGCCAGCAGGGGACAGGGGAATTCACCCCTCCACTTT.

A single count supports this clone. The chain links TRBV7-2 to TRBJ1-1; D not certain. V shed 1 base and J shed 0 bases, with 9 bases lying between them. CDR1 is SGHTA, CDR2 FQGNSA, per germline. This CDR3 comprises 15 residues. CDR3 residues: CASSLDRVVNTEAFF. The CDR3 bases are TGTGCCAGCAGCTTAGATCGGGTGGTGAACACTGAAGCTTTCTTT.

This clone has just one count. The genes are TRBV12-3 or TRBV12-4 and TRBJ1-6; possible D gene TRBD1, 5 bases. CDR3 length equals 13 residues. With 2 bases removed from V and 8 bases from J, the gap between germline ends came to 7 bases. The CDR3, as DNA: TGTGCCAGCAGTTTATCGGGGGATTCACCCCTCCACTTT. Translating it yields CASSLSGDSPLHF.

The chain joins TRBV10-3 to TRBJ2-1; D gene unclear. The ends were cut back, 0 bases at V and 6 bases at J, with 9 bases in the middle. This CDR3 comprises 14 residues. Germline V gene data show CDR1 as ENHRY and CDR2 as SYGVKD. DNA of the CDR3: TGTGCCATCAGTGAGTCGACACTCGCCAATGAGCAGTTCTTC. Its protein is CAISESTLANEQFF.

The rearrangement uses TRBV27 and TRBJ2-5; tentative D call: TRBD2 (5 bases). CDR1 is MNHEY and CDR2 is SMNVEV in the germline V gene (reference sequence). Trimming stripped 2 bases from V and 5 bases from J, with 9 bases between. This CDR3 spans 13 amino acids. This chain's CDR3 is CASSLARGETQYF. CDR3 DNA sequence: TGTGCCAGCAGTTTAGCGCGCGGGGAGACCCAGTACTTC.

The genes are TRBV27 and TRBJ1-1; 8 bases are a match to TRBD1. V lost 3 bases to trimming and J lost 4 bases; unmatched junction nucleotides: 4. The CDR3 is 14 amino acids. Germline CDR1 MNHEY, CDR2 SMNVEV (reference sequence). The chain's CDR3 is CASSLRDRRTEAFF. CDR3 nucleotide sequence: TGTGCCAGCAGTTTGAGGGACAGGCGCACTGAAGCTTTCTTT.

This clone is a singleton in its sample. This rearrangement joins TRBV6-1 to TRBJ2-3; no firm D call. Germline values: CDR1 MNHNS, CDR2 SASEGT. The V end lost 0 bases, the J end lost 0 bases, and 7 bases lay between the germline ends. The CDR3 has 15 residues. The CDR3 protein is CASSEAHPSTDTQYF. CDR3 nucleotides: TGTGCCAGCAGTGAAGCACACCCCAGCACAGATACGCAGTATTTT.

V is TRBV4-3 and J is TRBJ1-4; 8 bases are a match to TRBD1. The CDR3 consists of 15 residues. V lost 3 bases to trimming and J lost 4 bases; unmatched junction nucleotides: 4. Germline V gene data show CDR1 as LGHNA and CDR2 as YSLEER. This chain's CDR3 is CASSQSTGVNEKLFF. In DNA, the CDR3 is TGCGCCAGCAGCCAGTCGACAGGGGTTAATGAAAAACTGTTTTTT.

CDR3 region: CASSSGTSGGVETQYF. The CDR3 DNA reads TGTGCCAGCAGCTCCGGGACTAGCGGGGGGGTAGAGACCCAGTACTTC. The gene calls are TRBV7-2 and TRBJ2-5; 16 nucleotides agree with TRBD2. The CDR3 spans 16 residues. CDR1 is SGHTA, CDR2 FQGNSA, per germline. V shed 4 bases and J 4 bases; nucleotides not matched to a gene: 3.

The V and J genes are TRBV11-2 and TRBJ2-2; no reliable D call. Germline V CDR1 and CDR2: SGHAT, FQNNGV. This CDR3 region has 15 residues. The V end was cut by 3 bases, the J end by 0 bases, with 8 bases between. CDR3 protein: CASSLGTANTGELFF. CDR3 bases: TGTGCCAGCAGCTTGGGTACAGCGAACACCGGGGAGCTGTTTTTT.

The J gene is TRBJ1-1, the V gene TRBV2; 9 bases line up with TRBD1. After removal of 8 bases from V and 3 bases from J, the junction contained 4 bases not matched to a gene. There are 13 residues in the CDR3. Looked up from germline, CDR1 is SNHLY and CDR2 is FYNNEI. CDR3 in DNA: TGTGCCAGCCGACGGACAGGGGACACTGAAGCTTTCTTT. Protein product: CASRRTGDTEAFF. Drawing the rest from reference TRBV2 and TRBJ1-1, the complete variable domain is EPEVTQTPSHQVTQMGQEVILRCVPISNHLYFYWYRQILGQKVEFLVSFYNNEISEKSEIFDDQFSVERPDGSNFTLKIRSTKLEDSAMYFCASRRTGDTEAFFGQGTRLTVV.

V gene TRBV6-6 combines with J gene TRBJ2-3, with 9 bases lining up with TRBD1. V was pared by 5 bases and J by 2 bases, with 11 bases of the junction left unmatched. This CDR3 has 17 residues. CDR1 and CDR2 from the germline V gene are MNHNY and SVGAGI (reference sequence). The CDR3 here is CASSHTLGQGTTDTQYF. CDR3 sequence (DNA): TGTGCCAGCAGTCATACTTTGGGACAGGGAACCACAGATACGCAGTATTTT.

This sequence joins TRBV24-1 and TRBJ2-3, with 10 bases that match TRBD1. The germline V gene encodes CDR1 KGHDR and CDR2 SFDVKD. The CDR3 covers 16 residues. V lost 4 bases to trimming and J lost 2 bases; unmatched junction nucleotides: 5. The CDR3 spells CATSDHGTGDTDTQYF. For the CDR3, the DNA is TGTGCCACCAGTGACCACGGGACAGGGGACACAGATACGCAGTATTTT.

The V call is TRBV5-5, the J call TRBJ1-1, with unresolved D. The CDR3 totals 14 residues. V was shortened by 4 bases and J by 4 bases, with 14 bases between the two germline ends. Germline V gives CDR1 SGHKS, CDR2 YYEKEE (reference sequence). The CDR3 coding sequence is TGTGCCAGCAGCCAGGAACCCCAAGGCACTGAAGCTTTCTTT. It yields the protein CASSQEPQGTEAFF.

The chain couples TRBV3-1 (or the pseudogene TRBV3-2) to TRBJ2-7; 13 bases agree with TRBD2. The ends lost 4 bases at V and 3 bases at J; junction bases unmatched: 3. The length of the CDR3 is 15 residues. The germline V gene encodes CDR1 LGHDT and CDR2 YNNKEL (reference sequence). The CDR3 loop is CASSRRLAGGYEQYF. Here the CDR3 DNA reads TGTGCCAGCAGCCGCCGACTAGCGGGGGGCTACGAGCAGTACTTC.

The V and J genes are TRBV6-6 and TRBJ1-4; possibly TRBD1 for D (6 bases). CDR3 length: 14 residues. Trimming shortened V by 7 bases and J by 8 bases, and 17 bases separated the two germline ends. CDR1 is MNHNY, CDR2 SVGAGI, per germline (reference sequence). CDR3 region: CASNSGQGREKLFF. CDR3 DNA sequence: TGTGCCAGCAACTCGGGACAAGGCAGGGAAAAACTGTTTTTT.

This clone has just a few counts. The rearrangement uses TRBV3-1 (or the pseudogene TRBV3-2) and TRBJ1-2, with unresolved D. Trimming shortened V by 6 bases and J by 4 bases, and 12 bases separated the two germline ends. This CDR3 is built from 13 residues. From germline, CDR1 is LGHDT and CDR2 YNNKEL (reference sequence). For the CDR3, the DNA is TGTGCCAGCAGTCTCAAATCCAGCTATGGCTACACCTTC. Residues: CASSLKSSYGYTF.

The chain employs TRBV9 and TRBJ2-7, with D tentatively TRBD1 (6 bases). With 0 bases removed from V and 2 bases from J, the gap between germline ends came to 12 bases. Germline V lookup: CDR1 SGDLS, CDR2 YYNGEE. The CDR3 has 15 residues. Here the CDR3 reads CASSVEEDSAYEQYF. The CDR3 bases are TGTGCCAGCAGCGTAGAGGAGGACAGCGCCTACGAGCAGTACTTC. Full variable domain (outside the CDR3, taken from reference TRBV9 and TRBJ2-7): DSGVTQTPKHLITATGQRVTLRCSPRSGDLSVYWYQQSLDQGLQFLIQYYNGEERAKGNILERFSAQQFPDLHSELNLSSLELGDSALYFCASSVEEDSAYEQYFGPGTRLTVT.

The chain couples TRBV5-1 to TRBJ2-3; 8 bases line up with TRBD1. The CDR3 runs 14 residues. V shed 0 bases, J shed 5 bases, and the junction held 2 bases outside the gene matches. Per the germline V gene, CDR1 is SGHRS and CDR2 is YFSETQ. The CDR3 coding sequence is TGCGCCAGCAGCTTGGCCGGGACAGGAGATACGCAGTATTTT. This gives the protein CASSLAGTGDTQYF.

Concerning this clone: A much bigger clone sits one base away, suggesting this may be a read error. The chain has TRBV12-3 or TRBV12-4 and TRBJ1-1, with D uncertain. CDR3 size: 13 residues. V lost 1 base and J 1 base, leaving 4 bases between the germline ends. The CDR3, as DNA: TGTGCCAGCAGTTTAGGGCAGAACACTGAAGCTTTCTTT. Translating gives CASSLGQNTEAFF.

The CDR3 loop reads CSVRSPAGKNYNEQFF. CDR3 in DNA: TGCAGCGTTCGCTCCCCGGCGGGGAAAAATTACAATGAGCAGTTCTTC. The V call is TRBV29-1, the J call TRBJ2-1, with a tentative D call TRBD2 (6 bases). Deletions cut 5 bases from V and 4 bases from J, with 21 bases between. Germline CDR1 reads SQVTM; CDR2 reads ANQGSEA. The CDR3 sequence is 16 residues long.

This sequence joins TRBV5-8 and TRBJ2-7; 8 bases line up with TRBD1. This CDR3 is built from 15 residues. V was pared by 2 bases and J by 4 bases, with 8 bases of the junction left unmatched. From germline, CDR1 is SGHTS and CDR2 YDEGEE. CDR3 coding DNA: TGTGCCAGCAGCTTTGACAGGGGATCCGGTTACGAGCAGTACTTC. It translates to CASSFDRGSGYEQYF. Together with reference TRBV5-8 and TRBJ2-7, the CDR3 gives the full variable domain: EAGVTQSPTHLIKTRGQQATLRCSPISGHTSVYWYQQALGLGLQFLLWYDEGEERNRGNFPPRFSGRQFPNYSSELNVNALELEDSALYLCASSFDRGSGYEQYFGPGTRLTVT.

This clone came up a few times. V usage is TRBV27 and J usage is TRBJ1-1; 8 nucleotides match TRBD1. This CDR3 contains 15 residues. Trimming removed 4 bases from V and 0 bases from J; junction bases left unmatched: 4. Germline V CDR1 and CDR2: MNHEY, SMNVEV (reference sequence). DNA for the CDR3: TGTGCCAGCAGTTCCAGGGGGCCCATGAACACTGAAGCTTTCTTT. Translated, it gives CASSSRGPMNTEAFF.

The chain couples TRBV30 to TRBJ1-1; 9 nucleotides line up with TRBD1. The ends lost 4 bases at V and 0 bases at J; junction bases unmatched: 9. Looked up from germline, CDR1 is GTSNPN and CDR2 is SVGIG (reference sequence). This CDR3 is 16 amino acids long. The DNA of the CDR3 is TGTGCCTGGACTGGGCAACAGGGGGCGGTGAACACTGAAGCTTTCTTT. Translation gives CAWTGQQGAVNTEAFF.

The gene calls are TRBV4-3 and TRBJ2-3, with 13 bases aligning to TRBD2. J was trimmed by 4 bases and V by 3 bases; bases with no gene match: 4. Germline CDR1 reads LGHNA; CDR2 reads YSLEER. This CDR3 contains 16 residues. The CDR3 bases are TGCGCCAGCAGCCAGGGGACTAGCGGGGTAGCAGATACGCAGTATTTT. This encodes CASSQGTSGVADTQYF.